Below are 15 T cell receptor beta chains sequenced from a single sample in a study of molecular identifiers for immune sequencing clone quantification. TCRdb re-called the PCR reads with MiXCR, one entry per CDR3 protein. The sample records hundreds of thousands of distinct CDR3 sequences, 25% being singletons. The material sequenced was naive CD8+ T cells from blood, with Jurkat cell RNA spiked in. Noted subset: FACS-sorted CD8+CD4-CCR7+CD45RA+ naive T cells. These receptors all come from a human donor in good health. Some libraries in this study had Jurkat cell RNA spiked in.

V usage is TRBV27 and J usage is TRBJ2-2; perhaps D is TRBD1 or TRBD2 (6 bases each). V shed 1 base and J shed 6 bases, with 15 bases lying between them. This CDR3 is built from 16 residues. The germline CDR1 and CDR2 sequences are MNHEY and SMNVEV (reference sequence). The CDR3 DNA follows: TGTGCCAGCAGTTTATTCGGGGGACCAGGGGCCGGGGAGCTGTTTTTT. Its protein product is CASSLFGGPGAGELFF.

Many counts were recorded for this clonotype. The gene calls are TRBV7-2 and TRBJ2-7; the D gene is possibly TRBD2 (6 bases). The CDR3 runs 13 residues. Germline-derived CDR1 and CDR2 are SGHTA and FQGNSA. V was cut by 6 bases and J by 3 bases, with 12 bases left in between. DNA for the CDR3: TGTGCCAGCAGATTCCCGGGGGACTACGAGCAGTACTTC. This translates into CASRFPGDYEQYF.

The chain joins TRBV7-9 to TRBJ2-7; 11 positions match TRBD1. The V gene's germline CDR1 is SEHNR and CDR2 FQNEAQ (reference sequence). V trimming: 4 bases; J trimming: 5 bases; junction bases outside the gene matches: 4. The CDR3 consists of 14 residues. This CDR3 is CASSSQDRGHEQYF. The CDR3 bases are TGTGCCAGCAGCTCCCAGGACAGGGGGCACGAGCAGTACTTC.

This clonotype has just a few counts. The rearrangement uses TRBV27 and TRBJ1-6; D unresolved. CDR3 size: 13 residues. Germline V lookup: CDR1 MNHEY, CDR2 SMNVEV (reference sequence). The V end was cut by 7 bases, the J end by 7 bases, with 11 bases between. CDR3 amino acids: CASTLSRNSPLHF. CDR3 nucleotides: TGTGCCAGCACCCTCTCCAGGAATTCACCCCTCCACTTT.

This clonotype came up many times. This sequence joins TRBV27 and TRBJ2-7; maybe TRBD2 (5 bases). This CDR3 region has 14 residues. Between the trimmed V and J ends, which lost 6 bases and 3 bases, there was a span of 15 bases. CDR1 is MNHEY and CDR2 is SMNVEV in the germline V gene (reference sequence). The CDR3 coding sequence is TGTGCCAGCAGCCCAGGAGGTTTCGGCTACGAGCAGTACTTC. Amino acids: CASSPGGFGYEQYF.

This clonotype was seen ten or more times. The rearrangement uses TRBV6-6 and TRBJ2-5; the D gene is possibly TRBD1 (6 bases). In germline, CDR1 is MNHNY, CDR2 SVGAGI (reference sequence). The CDR3 spans 17 residues. V lost 4 bases and J lost 2, with 20 bases in between. The CDR3 sequence: CASSSWEPDRNQETQYF. DNA of the CDR3: TGTGCCAGCAGTTCCTGGGAGCCGGACAGAAATCAAGAGACCCAGTACTTC.

This rearrangement joins TRBV19 to TRBJ1-3; perhaps TRBD1 as D (5 bases). Germline CDR1 LNHDA, CDR2 SQIVND (reference sequence). This CDR3 spans 15 amino acids. The ends were cut back, 6 bases at V and 1 base at J, with 13 bases in the middle. The CDR3 bases are TGTGCCAGTAGCCCCGGGACCAGATCTGGAAACACCATATATTTT. This gives the protein CASSPGTRSGNTIYF.

In the case of this clonotype: A read error is possible here, since a much larger clone lies one base away. The chain is built from TRBV10-2 and TRBJ2-2; 7 nucleotides agree with TRBD2. Germline trimming cut 3 bases from V and 7 bases from J; bases unmatched to any gene: 11. Germline V gives CDR1 WSHSY, CDR2 SAAADI. The CDR3 runs to 16 residues. The CDR3 region has the DNA TGCGCCAGCAGTGAAACAAGCGGGACGCAGAGCGGGGAGCTGTTTTTT. Translation: CASSETSGTQSGELFF.

This clonotype has just a few counts. This chain uses TRBV19 with TRBJ1-1, with D uncertain. Germline lookup yields CDR1 LNHDA and CDR2 SQIVND (reference sequence). The CDR3 is 16 amino acids. The V end was cut by 1 base, the J end by 4 bases, with 16 bases between. This CDR3 is CASSIVAGLTGTEAFF. The DNA of the CDR3 is TGTGCCAGTAGTATAGTTGCAGGTCTGACCGGCACTGAAGCTTTCTTT.

This clonotype was recorded at least ten times. This chain links TRBV29-1 with TRBJ1-2; weak D call: TRBD1 (6 bases). With 3 bases removed from V and 0 bases from J, the gap between germline ends came to 17 bases. This CDR3 contains 16 residues. Germline loops: CDR1 SQVTM, CDR2 ANQGSEA. CDR3 amino acids: CSVDLEAGTTNYGYTF. The DNA for the CDR3 is TGCAGCGTTGACCTAGAAGCCGGGACAACTAACTATGGCTACACCTTC. Based on the CDR3 plus reference TRBV29-1 and TRBJ1-2, the full variable domain is SAVISQKPSRDICQRGTSLTIQCQVDSQVTMMFWYRQQPGQSLTLIATANQGSEATYESGFVIDKFPISRPNLTFSTLTVSNMSPEDSSIYLCSVDLEAGTTNYGYTFGSGTRLTVV.

With respect to this clonotype: The junction does not match germline at one end; this may be a read error. CDR3 protein: CASSFGGHLSNEQYF. In DNA, the CDR3 is TGTGCCAGCAGTTTTGGGGGGCACTTAAGCAACGAACAGTACTTC. The chain couples TRBV12-3 or TRBV12-4 to TRBJ2-7; TRBD1 or TRBD2 may be the D gene (6 bases each). The CDR3 spans 15 residues.

On this clonotype: A much larger clone is a single base away; this may be a read error. V usage is TRBV5-3 and J usage is TRBJ2-5; D ambiguous. TRBV5-3 is labeled an ORF, and its function is uncertain. The CDR3 is 12 residues long. Trimming took 10 bases from V and 2 from J, leaving 12 bases between them. DNA of the CDR3: TGTGCCGGCAGCGATTTACAAGAGACCCAGTACTTC. Encoded protein: CAGSDLQETQYF.

This clonotype was counted at least ten times. The rearrangement links TRBV7-8 to TRBJ1-1; D gene uncertain. The length of the CDR3 is 12 residues. CDR1 is SGHVS, CDR2 FQNEAQ, per germline. The ends were cut back, 5 bases at V and 8 bases at J, with 12 bases in the middle. CDR3: CASSRMEDEAFF. CDR3 in DNA: TGTGCCAGCAGCCGAATGGAGGACGAAGCTTTCTTT.

V and J are TRBV11-2 and TRBJ2-7; the D gene is possibly TRBD1 (5 bases). The germline V gene has CDR1 SGHAT and CDR2 FQNNGV. The germline V and J ends were trimmed by 6 bases and 4 bases, with 22 bases remaining between them. This CDR3 contains 16 residues. CDR3: CASSYDSLMNFYEQYF. The CDR3 DNA follows: TGTGCCAGCAGTTATGACAGCCTAATGAATTTTTACGAGCAGTACTTC.

This clonotype was counted many times. The chain links TRBV9 to TRBJ2-3; no reliable D call. The CDR3 is 10 residues long. The V and J ends lost 3 bases and 11 bases respectively, with 7 bases between them. Germline assignment: CDR1 SGDLS and CDR2 YYNGEE. The CDR3 protein is CASSGSLQYF. The CDR3 region has the DNA TGTGCCAGCAGCGGATCGTTGCAGTATTTT.